The 8 T cell receptor beta chains below were found in one sample sequenced in a study of cytomegalovirus exposure and HLA in healthy donors. 60 Vbeta and 13 Jbeta primers were used in PCR. The repertoire was sequenced with immunoSEQ multiplex PCR; TCRdb's copy has only in-frame clones and lacks some. The sample has fewer than 200,000 clones, almost 85% seen once. The sequenced sample was PBMCs. The receptors were gathered from a woman aged 45-59 years in good health and CMV-seronegative.

This chain links TRBV5-1 with TRBJ2-5; 12 bases are shared with TRBD2. CDR1 is SGHRS and CDR2 is YFSETQ in the germline V gene. CDR3 size: 15 residues. J lost 4 bases, V lost 1 base, and 2 bases had no gene match. In nucleotides, the CDR3 is TGCGCCAGCAGCTTGAGGACTAGCGGGGTAGAGACCCAGTACTTC. Translating it yields CASSLRTSGVETQYF.

This clone showed up just once. This chain connects TRBV19 to TRBJ1-2, with D tentatively TRBD1 (5 bases). Germline assignment: CDR1 LNHDA and CDR2 SQIVND (reference sequence). This CDR3 is 13 amino acids long. V lost 6 bases to trimming and J lost 3 bases, with 11 bases between them. CDR3 sequence (DNA): TGTGCCAGTAGCTGGGGGGGTGACTATGGCTACACCTTC. Protein: CASSWGGDYGYTF.

V usage is TRBV29-1 and J usage is TRBJ1-4; D uncertain. Germline V gene sequence: CDR1 SQVTM, CDR2 ANQGSEA. Trimming cost V 6 bases and J 6 bases, with 5 bases left between them. The CDR3 extends over 10 amino acids. The chain's CDR3 is CSVGDEKLFF. The CDR3 DNA follows: TGCAGCGTGGGAGATGAAAAACTGTTTTTT.

This rearrangement joins TRBV15 to TRBJ2-1, with TRBD1 matching 10 bases. Germline lookup yields CDR1 LNHNV and CDR2 YYDKDF (reference sequence). This CDR3 spans 15 amino acids. V lost 1 base to trimming and J lost 8 bases; unmatched junction nucleotides: 5. The CDR3 sequence is CATSRGDRGYDEQFF. Written as DNA, the CDR3 is TGTGCCACCAGCAGAGGGGACAGGGGATATGATGAGCAGTTCTTC.

This rearrangement joins TRBV27 to TRBJ2-7; possibly TRBD1 for D (5 bases). V lost 4 bases, J lost 4 bases, and 14 bases lay in between. This CDR3 contains 14 residues. The V gene's germline CDR1 is MNHEY and CDR2 SMNVEV (reference sequence). The chain's CDR3 is CASSSRAGRYEQYF. The CDR3 DNA sequence: TGTGCCAGCAGTTCCCGGGCAGGGCGATACGAGCAGTACTTC.

The table lists this clone with a count of one. The chain uses TRBV6-5 and TRBJ2-1; TRBD2 matches 7 bases. Germline V gives CDR1 MNHEY, CDR2 SVGAGI. The V and J ends lost 6 bases and 10 bases, in that order; junction bases with no gene match: 3. The CDR3 consists of 11 residues. The CDR3 nucleotides are TGTGCCAGCAGCGGGGGGAGGGAGCAGTTCTTC. Translation gives CASSGGREQFF.

In its sample, this clone was seen a few times. The genes are TRBV10-3 and TRBJ2-1, with 11 bases identical to TRBD2. The CDR3 runs 16 residues. V dropped 5 bases and J dropped 6; count of bases not matched to a gene: 9. Germline V gene lookup returns CDR1 ENHRY and CDR2 SYGVKD. Here the CDR3 DNA reads TGTGCCATCAGTTCAATAGCGGGAGGGCCGGTCAATGAGCAGTTCTTC. Protein sequence: CAISSIAGGPVNEQFF.

The chain employs TRBV15 and TRBJ2-1, with a tentative D call TRBD1 (5 bases). Trimming took off 0 bases at V and 6 bases at J, with 6 bases between the two ends. The CDR3 has 13 amino acids. Germline V gives CDR1 LNHNV, CDR2 YYDKDF (reference sequence). The CDR3 region has the DNA TGTGCCACCAGCAGAGATAGGGGCAATGAGCAGTTCTTC. This codes for CATSRDRGNEQFF. The entire variable domain, with the rest obtained from reference TRBV15 and TRBJ2-1, is as follows: DAMVIQNPRYQVTQFGKPVTLSCSQTLNHNVMYWYQQKSSQAPKLLFHYYDKDFNNEADTPDNFQSRRPNTSFCFLDIRSPGLGDTAMYLCATSRDRGNEQFFGPGTRLTVL.